Each of the 10 T cell receptor beta chains below was sequenced from the same sample in a study of shared clonotypes between healthy human individuals. Measured with immunoSEQ multiplex PCR; TCRdb has only the in-frame clones, and not every one. The table includes under 1 million clones, about 96% detected once. It was CD45RO-negative cells, positively selected for CCR7, that made up naive CD8 cells, with terminally differentiated effector memory CD45RA+ cells excluded. Sequencing input: naive CD8+ T cells sorted from blood. The receptors come from a man aged 25-45 years in good health.

The chain recombines TRBV7-9 with TRBJ2-4; D perhaps matches TRBD1 (6 bases). There are 15 residues in the CDR3. Germline V gene data show CDR1 as SEHNR and CDR2 as FQNEAQ (reference sequence). V was shortened by 5 bases and J by 1 base, with 12 bases between the two germline ends. The CDR3 coding sequence is TGTGCCAGCAGCCCACAGGGTTACGCCAAAAACATTCAGTACTTC. Its protein product is CASSPQGYAKNIQYF.

Only one count was recorded for this clone. The chain recombines TRBV7-9 with TRBJ2-7; 8 positions agree with TRBD2. J gave up 8 bases and V 5 bases, and 11 bases lay outside the gene matches. The germline gives CDR1 SEHNR, CDR2 FQNEAQ (reference sequence). The CDR3 contains 14 residues. The CDR3 DNA sequence: TGTGCCAGCAGCCATAGCGGGGTCGCGGGCCAGCAGTACTTC. It yields the protein CASSHSGVAGQQYF.

The V gene is TRBV18, the J gene TRBJ1-2; no clear D. CDR1 and CDR2 (germline): KGHSH, LQKENI. CDR3 length: 15 amino acids. The V and J ends lost 2 bases and 6 bases respectively, with 16 bases between them. This chain's CDR3 is CASSPTIRDFDGYTF. The CDR3, as DNA: TGTGCCAGCTCACCAACAATTAGGGATTTTGATGGCTACACCTTC.

The chain has TRBV6-5 and TRBJ1-2; D is undetermined. Trimming pared 2 bases from V and 5 bases from J, leaving 12 bases between. The CDR3 has 14 residues. From germline, CDR1 is MNHEY and CDR2 SVGAGI. In nucleotides, the CDR3 is TGTGCCAGCAGTTACGGTCAGACTATTTATGGCTACACCTTC. Translated: CASSYGQTIYGYTF.

The rearrangement uses TRBV7-9 and TRBJ2-3; the D gene is possibly TRBD2 (5 bases). V lost 2 bases and J 0 bases, leaving 15 bases between the germline ends. Looked up from germline, CDR1 is SEHNR and CDR2 is FQNEAQ (reference sequence). The CDR3 extends over 17 amino acids. The CDR3 bases are TGTGCCAGCAGCTTAAGGAGGATGGGAACTAGCACAGATACGCAGTATTTT. It yields the protein CASSLRRMGTSTDTQYF.

The V gene is TRBV7-2, the J gene TRBJ2-7; 12 bases align to TRBD2. The germline V gene has CDR1 SGHTA and CDR2 FQGNSA. With V trimmed by 0 bases and J by 5 bases, 11 bases remained unmatched. CDR3 length: 18 residues. Here the CDR3 reads CASSLAPLAGGVLHEQYF. The CDR3 DNA reads TGTGCCAGCAGCTTAGCGCCACTAGCGGGAGGAGTTTTACACGAGCAGTACTTC.

V usage is TRBV19 and J usage is TRBJ2-3; the match to TRBD2 covers 9 bases. The CDR3 is 15 amino acids. The junction had 7 bases not matched to a gene; V was cut back by 3 bases and J by 6 bases. Germline V gives CDR1 LNHDA, CDR2 SQIVND (reference sequence). Here the CDR3 reads CASSMLAGVPDTQYF. The CDR3 region has the DNA TGTGCCAGTAGTATGTTAGCGGGAGTCCCCGATACGCAGTATTTT.

This chain uses TRBV9 with TRBJ2-7, with 7 positions matching TRBD2. This CDR3 is 15 amino acids long. Unmatched junction bases numbered 9, after V lost 4 bases and J lost 2 bases. Germline CDR1 and CDR2: SGDLS and YYNGEE. As DNA, the CDR3 is TGTGCCAGCAGCCCTGGGGCGGGGGTTGCCTACGAGCAGTACTTC. Translating it yields CASSPGAGVAYEQYF.

A single count supports this clone. V gene TRBV11-2 combines with J gene TRBJ2-7; 11 nucleotides agree with TRBD2. With V trimmed by 5 bases and J by 7 bases, 7 bases remained unmatched. This CDR3 comprises 14 residues. From germline, CDR1 is SGHAT and CDR2 FQNNGV. CDR3 in DNA: TGTGCCAGCAGCCATAGCGGGAGGGCCTGGGAGCAGTACTTC. Amino acid sequence: CASSHSGRAWEQYF.

In its sample, this clone was seen once. The rearrangement links TRBV19 to TRBJ2-1; TRBD2 agrees at 8 bases. From germline, CDR1 is LNHDA and CDR2 SQIVND (reference sequence). J lost 2 bases, V lost 6 bases, and 6 bases had no gene match. The CDR3 length is 15 residues. The CDR3 reads CASREAGAAYNEQFF. The CDR3 DNA reads TGTGCCAGTAGGGAAGCGGGAGCTGCCTACAATGAGCAGTTCTTC.